Following are 2 T cell receptor beta chains from one sample sequenced in a study of T cells in Graves' hyperthyroidism and ophthalmopathy. Using RNA transcripts as the source, TCR beta CDR3 regions were amplified. A set of HTBI primers served as the primers for a first-round RT-PCR of the TCR CDR3. Each CDR3 protein is one row after TCRdb ran MiXCR on the multiplex PCR reads. The sample records roughly 700,000 distinct CDR3 sequences, around 40% being singletons. Specimen: blood. These receptors came from a woman aged 40 to 50 with Graves' hyperthyroidism.

CDR3 in amino acids: CASSIKGYAAADLNTEAFF. CDR3 nucleotides: TGTGCCAGTAGTATAAAGGGTTACGCTGCGGCAGATTTGAACACTGAAGCTTTCTTT. The chain combines TRBV19 with TRBJ1-1, with D unclear. CDR1 LNHDA and CDR2 SQIVND come from the germline V gene (reference sequence). The CDR3 runs 19 residues. V was trimmed by 2 bases and J by 0 bases, leaving 22 bases between them.

This clonotype came up many times. The chain has TRBV29-1 and TRBJ2-2, with D unresolved. Germline loops: CDR1 SQVTM, CDR2 ANQGSEA. The ends were cut back, 4 bases at V and 6 bases at J, with 15 bases in the middle. CDR3 length equals 14 residues. CDR3 nucleotide sequence: TGCAGCGTTGGGACCCTTGATAACGCCGGGGAGCTGTTTTTT. The encoded protein is CSVGTLDNAGELFF.